The rows below give T cell receptor beta chains drawn from one sample of a study of cytomegalovirus exposure and HLA in healthy donors. The table came from immunoSEQ multiplex PCR; TCRdb's copy has only in-frame clones and leaves some out. The table has about 140,000 clones, roughly 65% seen once. Specimen: PBMCs. These receptors were taken from a woman aged 25 to 39 in good health and CMV-seronegative. CDR3s include the opening cysteine and the closing phenylalanine or tryptophan. Fields, in order: J gene, V gene, clone size, D gene, CDR3 length, CDR3 protein, CDR3 DNA. The D gene is left open where the match is weak. Clone size is stated in some rows and not others, as once, few, many or a class when expanded.

>TRBJ2-5|TRBV27|once|NA|13
CASSFRGRGEQYF
TGTGCCAGCAGTTTCCGAGGGAGGGGGGAGCAGTACTTC
>TRBJ1-2|TRBV20-1|once|TRBD1|10
CATGADGYTF
TGTGCGACAGGGGCTGATGGCTACACCTTC
>TRBJ1-1|TRBV2|NA|NA|13
CTSSREVGPEAFF
TGTACCAGCAGTCGGGAGGTTGGACCTGAAGCTTTCTTT
>TRBJ2-7|TRBV4-1|NA|NA|12
CASSQDRVLQYF
TGCGCCAGCAGCCAAGATCGCGTACTGCAGTACTTC
>TRBJ2-3|TRBV2|NA|NA|14
CASRWTASTDTQYF
TGTGCCAGCAGATGGACAGCTAGCACAGATACGCAGTATTTT
>TRBJ1-2|TRBV9|NA|NA|14
CASSVAQPFENYTF
TGTGCCAGCAGCGTAGCACAGCCTTTTGAAAACTACACCTTC
>TRBJ2-5|TRBV9|once|NA|15
CASTSTGTPGETQYF
TGTGCCAGCACCTCGACCGGGACACCGGGGGAGACCCAGTACTTC
>TRBJ2-1|TRBV6-5|NA|TRBD2|13
CASTGTSGNEQFF
TGTGCCAGCACGGGGACTAGCGGAAATGAGCAGTTCTTC
>TRBJ2-2|TRBV9|NA|TRBD2|16
CASSPRLAVNTGELFF
TGTGCCAGCAGCCCTCGACTAGCGGTTAACACCGGGGAGCTGTTTTTT
>TRBJ2-5|TRBV7-8|NA|NA|14
CASSPSGGVETQYF
TGTGCCAGCAGCCCAAGTGGAGGGGTGGAGACCCAGTACTTC
>TRBJ2-7|TRBV6-1|NA|NA|11
CASLSYYEQYF
TGTGCCAGCCTTAGTTACTACGAGCAGTACTTC
>TRBJ2-2|TRBV7-9|NA|TRBD1|15
CAAGQGVTNTGELFF
TGTGCTGCTGGACAGGGGGTGACGAACACCGGGGAGCTGTTTTTT
>TRBJ2-3|TRBV9|few|TRBD2|14
CASSPYGGADTQYF
TGTGCCAGCAGCCCCTATGGGGGGGCAGATACGCAGTATTTT
>TRBJ2-6|TRBV10-3|few|NA|17
CAMSKEGQRVGANVLTF
TGTGCCATGTCGAAAGAGGGTCAGCGCGTTGGGGCCAACGTCCTGACTTTC
>TRBJ1-4|TRBV5-4|NA|NA|15
CASSLGGGRNEKLFF
TGTGCCAGCAGCTTGGGAGGGGGTCGGAATGAAAAACTGTTTTTT
>TRBJ1-1|TRBV5-1|NA|NA|14
CASSPGTLNTEAFF
TGCGCCAGCAGCCCAGGGACTTTGAACACTGAAGCTTTCTTT
>TRBJ2-4|TRBV29-1|NA|NA|13
CSALTGAKNIQYF
TGCAGCGCCCTCACAGGAGCCAAAAACATTCAGTACTTC
>TRBJ1-4|TRBV7-8|NA|TRBD1|15
CASSMGQGVLEKLFF
TGTGCCAGCAGCATGGGACAGGGGGTTCTGGAAAAACTGTTTTTT
>TRBJ1-2|TRBV28|few|TRBD1|13
CASSPPTGRGYTF
TGTGCCAGCAGTCCTCCGACAGGGCGGGGCTACACCTTC
>TRBJ2-7|TRBV2|NA|TRBD2|16
CASSPPSGNSIHEQYF
TGTGCCAGCAGTCCCCCGAGCGGGAATAGCATCCACGAGCAGTACTTC
>TRBJ1-5|TRBV19|NA|TRBD1|14
CASSARGPNQPQHF
TGTGCCAGTAGTGCCAGGGGGCCGAATCAGCCCCAGCATTTT
>TRBJ1-1|TRBV5-4|NA|NA|13
CASSLEQYTEAFF
TGTGCCAGCAGCTTGGAACAGTACACTGAAGCTTTCTTT
>TRBJ2-7|TRBV18|NA|TRBD2|15
CASSPSTLAGYEQYF
TGTGCCAGCTCACCGAGTACCCTAGCGGGGTACGAGCAGTACTTC
>TRBJ2-2|TRBV2|NA|NA|15
CASSEEKGGTGELFF
TGTGCCAGCAGCGAAGAGAAGGGAGGAACCGGGGAGCTGTTTTTT
>TRBJ2-3|TRBV4-2|NA|TRBD2|17
CASSQQTSGGSTDTQYF
TGTGCCAGCAGCCAGCAGACTAGCGGGGGGAGCACAGATACGCAGTATTTT
>TRBJ2-5|TRBV6-1|NA|TRBD2|15
CASSGLAGGQETQYF
TGTGCCAGCAGTGGACTAGCGGGGGGGCAAGAGACCCAGTACTTC
>TRBJ2-5|TRBV7-9|NA|TRBD2|15
CASSLALAAQETQYF
TGTGCCAGCAGCTTAGCACTAGCGGCACAAGAGACCCAGTACTTC
>TRBJ2-5|TRBV11-1|NA|TRBD2|14
CASSPVAGVETQYF
TGTGCCAGCAGCCCTGTAGCGGGGGTAGAGACCCAGTACTTC
>TRBJ2-5|TRBV5-4|NA|NA|13
CASSPASQETQYF
TGTGCCAGCAGCCCCGCGAGCCAAGAGACCCAGTACTTC
>TRBJ1-4|TRBV5-5|few|TRBD1|17
CASSLVWTGPTNEKLFF
TGTGCCAGCAGCTTGGTTTGGACAGGGCCAACTAATGAAAAACTGTTTTTT
>TRBJ1-4|TRBV2|few|NA|14
CASSNGQINEKLFF
TGTGCCAGCAGTAATGGACAGATCAATGAAAAACTGTTTTTT
>TRBJ2-1|TRBV5-1|NA|TRBD2|14
CASTLAGSGDEQFF
TGCGCCAGCACCTTAGCGGGGTCTGGGGATGAGCAGTTCTTC
>TRBJ2-5|TRBV7-8|NA|NA|15
CASSLVWGVGGTQYF
TGTGCCAGCAGCTTAGTGTGGGGGGTGGGGGGGACCCAGTACTTC
>TRBJ2-2|TRBV19|NA|TRBD2|14
CASSSGRRTGELFF
TGTGCCAGTAGTAGCGGGAGGAGGACCGGGGAGCTGTTTTTT
>TRBJ2-5|TRBV5-1|few|TRBD1|17
CASSLGVQGGVKETQYF
TGCGCCAGCAGCTTGGGGGTTCAAGGGGGCGTGAAAGAGACCCAGTACTTC
>TRBJ1-6|TRBV6-1|NA|TRBD1|15
CASRMGTGYNSPLHF
TGTGCCAGCAGGATGGGGACAGGGTATAATTCACCCCTCCACTTT
>TRBJ2-4|TRBV30|NA|NA|16
CAWSVRREIAKNIQYF
TGTGCCTGGAGTGTACGAAGAGAAATCGCCAAAAACATTCAGTACTTC
>TRBJ2-5|TRBV7-3|NA|TRBD2|16
CASSESGLAGGETQYF
TGTGCCAGCAGCGAATCGGGACTAGCGGGAGGAGAGACCCAGTACTTC
>TRBJ2-7|TRBV18|NA|NA|12
CASSEDRYEQYF
TGTGCCAGCTCAGAGGACAGATACGAGCAGTACTTC
>TRBJ1-2|TRBV9|few|NA|14
CASSVGGTTPGYTF
TGTGCCAGCAGCGTAGGAGGTACCACGCCGGGCTACACCTTC
>TRBJ1-5|TRBV23-1|NA|NA|13
CASSRDLAQPQHF
TGCGCCAGCAGCCGTGACTTGGCACAGCCCCAGCATTTT
>TRBJ2-3|TRBV28|NA|NA|16
CASSLWRGTSTDTQYF
TGTGCCAGCAGTTTATGGCGGGGAACTAGCACAGATACGCAGTATTTT
>TRBJ2-2|TRBV6-7|NA|NA|18
CASSYPIDCLVNTGELFF
TGTGCCAGCAGTTACCCGATAGATTGTTTGGTGAACACCGGGGAGCTGTTTTTT